This TCR beta chain was documented in a study of early T cells in non-severe SARS-CoV-2 infection. Turning to the study itself: Bulk RNA taken from unsorted whole blood was sequenced, leaving chains unpaired.

This clonotype appeared many times. The antigen remains unidentified. TCRdb reanalysed the 5' RACE reads using MiXCR and keeps one entry per CDR3 protein. The profile shows tens of thousands of distinct CDR3 sequences, around an eighth of them singletons. The CDR3 is made up of 19 amino acids. The V gene end was trimmed by 4 bases and the J gene end by 5 bases; junction bases not matched to a gene: 15. Study-wide results and caveats: VDJdb-based matching was biased toward anti-spike CD8 responses and missed private and CD4 specificities.

The sequence came from an adult who was a healthcare worker with PCR-confirmed SARS-CoV-2 infection or an uninfected control (not recorded which). The chain uses TRBV12-3 or TRBV12-4 and TRBJ2-5, with TRBD2 matching over 14 bases. Sequencing was performed on whole blood. In DNA form, the CDR3 reads TGTGCCAGCAGTTCGGCTATCAGGGGACTAGCGGGAGTTAGCGAGACCCAGTACTTC. Translation: CASSSAIRGLAGVSETQYF.